One TCR beta chain is described in this entry. Its antigen is not identified. The sample originates from a study of cytomegalovirus exposure and HLA in healthy donors. Background on the study: T cells numbering about 200 million yielded approximately 100 million unique TCR beta sequences in an earlier analysis. When fewer than 500 donors were genotyped, roughly 80% of them were found to fall in the Caucasian-associated ancestry cluster. Study-wide points: It was 150 or so TCR beta chains that were listed as cytomegalovirus-associated. Several V segments, TRBV6-2 and TRBV6-3 among them, could not be told apart and were dropped.

Losses at the gene ends were 8 bases for V and 4 bases for J; bases not matched to a gene: 12. Germline V gives CDR1 MNHEY, CDR2 SMNVEV (reference sequence). The CDR3 contains 17 residues. Primers for the PCR totalled 60 Vbeta and 13 Jbeta. Clones were read by immunoSEQ multiplex PCR, and TCRdb kept only the in-frame ones, dropping some. The sample lists about 120,000 clones, 66% occurring once. The sequenced sample was PBMCs. The TCR sequence derives from a young man in good health and CMV-seronegative. This rearrangement joins TRBV27 to TRBJ2-3; 13 bases line up with TRBD2. CDR3 sequence (DNA): TGTGCCAGCCGTCACCTTGGACTAGCGGGAGCTGCAGATACGCAGTATTTT. Amino acids: CASRHLGLAGAADTQYF.